This T cell receptor (beta chain) was captured by sequencing in a study of T-cell memory formation after mild COVID-19. About the study: Largely donor-specific TCR clusters were found. The study's findings and limits: Clones shrinking from day 15 to 85 showed even CD4/CD8 mixes; later expanders tilted CD4+.

As to this clonotype: Antigen unknown.

CDR1 SGHAT and CDR2 FQNNGV come from the germline V gene. The CDR3 covers 15 residues. V gave up 2 bases and J gave up 2 bases, with 13 bases separating them. TCRdb reanalysed the 5' RACE reads using MiXCR and keeps one entry per CDR3 protein. The sample has hundreds of thousands of distinct CDR3 sequences, roughly 14% seen once. The V and J genes are TRBV11-2 and TRBJ2-7; TRBD1 might be the D (5 bases). This TCR was sampled from an adult woman who had mild COVID-19 (a few samples of this study predate the infection). Cell type and time point are not known. The sequencing sample was made of PBMCs or a T cell subset sorted from them (not recorded which). The CDR3 loop reads CASSLKGFDTYEQYF. As DNA, the CDR3 is TGTGCCAGCAGCTTAAAGGGGTTCGACACCTACGAGCAGTACTTC.